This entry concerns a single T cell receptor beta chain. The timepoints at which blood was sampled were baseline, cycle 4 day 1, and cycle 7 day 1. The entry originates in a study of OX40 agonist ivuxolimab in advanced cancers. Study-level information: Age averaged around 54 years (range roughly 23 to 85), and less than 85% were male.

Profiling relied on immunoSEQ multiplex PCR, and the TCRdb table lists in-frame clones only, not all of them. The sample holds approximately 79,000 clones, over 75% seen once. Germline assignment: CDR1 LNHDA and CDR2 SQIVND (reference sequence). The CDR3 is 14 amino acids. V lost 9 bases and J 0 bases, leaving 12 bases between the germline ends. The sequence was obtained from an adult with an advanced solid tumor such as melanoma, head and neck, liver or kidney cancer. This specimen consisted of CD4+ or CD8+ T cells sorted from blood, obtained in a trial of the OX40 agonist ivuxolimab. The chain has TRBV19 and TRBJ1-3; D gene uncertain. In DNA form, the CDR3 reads TGTGCCAGCAATACCTACAGCTCTGGAAACACCATATATTTT. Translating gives CASNTYSSGNTIYF.